These 13 T cell receptor beta chains were all obtained from the same sample, sequenced in a study of T cells in Graves' hyperthyroidism and ophthalmopathy. Template material for amplifying TCR beta CDR3 regions consisted of RNA transcripts. The study used the HTBI primer set for a first-round RT-PCR of the TCR CDR3. TCRdb ran MiXCR on the multiplex PCR reads and lists one entry per CDR3 protein. The data contain approximately 350,000 distinct CDR3 sequences, roughly 15% of them singletons. The sample consisted of blood. The receptors stem from a woman aged 60-75 years with Graves' ophthalmopathy.

The sample holds many counts of this clonotype. The V gene is TRBV11-2, the J gene TRBJ1-5, with TRBD1 matching over 8 bases. With V trimmed by 2 bases and J by 7 bases, 7 bases remained unmatched. The CDR3 length is 15 residues. Germline V gives CDR1 SGHAT, CDR2 FQNNGV. Written as DNA, the CDR3 is TGTGCCAGCAGCTTAAATGACAGGGGTTGGCAGCCCCAGCATTTT. It is translated as CASSLNDRGWQPQHF.

This clonotype was seen repeatedly, ten times or more. V usage is TRBV11-2 and J usage is TRBJ2-7; 10 bases line up with TRBD2. The CDR3 spans 14 residues. Germline CDR1 is SGHAT and CDR2 is FQNNGV. After removal of 5 bases from V and 5 bases from J, the junction contained 6 bases not matched to a gene. CDR3 nucleotides: TGTGCCAGCAGCCTAGCGGGAGTTTTCAACGAGCAGTACTTC. Protein: CASSLAGVFNEQYF.

This clonotype has only a few counts. This may come from a read error, since a much larger clone is one base off. This chain connects TRBV5-1 to TRBJ2-7; 9 bases map to TRBD1. Germline lookup yields CDR1 SGHRS and CDR2 YFSETQ. This CDR3 region has 14 residues. Written as DNA, the CDR3 is TGCGCCGGCAGCCGGATACAGGGGGCAAGCGAGCAGTACTTC. It is translated as CAGSRIQGASEQYF. Based on the CDR3 plus reference TRBV5-1 and TRBJ2-7, the full variable domain is KAGVTQTPRYLIKTRGQQVTLSCSPISGHRSVSWYQQTPGQGLQFLFEYFSETQRNKGNFPGRFSGRQFSNSRSEMNVSTLELGDSALYLCAGSRIQGASEQYFGPGTRLTVT.

CDR3 nucleotides: TGTGCCAGCAGCCCAAGGACAGGGAGACAAGAGACCCAGTACTTC. Protein: CASSPRTGRQETQYF. The chain employs TRBV7-7 and TRBJ2-5; 8 nucleotides match TRBD1. The trim removed 5 bases at V and 2 bases at J, leaving 7 bases unmatched. The CDR3 has 15 amino acids. The germline V gene has CDR1 SSHAT and CDR2 FNYEAQ (reference sequence).

This clonotype was seen repeatedly, ten times or more. The chain uses TRBV30 and TRBJ1-2; unclear D gene. V gave up 7 bases and J gave up 4 bases, with 16 bases separating them. CDR3 size: 13 residues. In germline, CDR1 is GTSNPN, CDR2 SVGIG (reference sequence). Here the CDR3 reads CASPGRVGYGYTF. The CDR3 DNA reads TGTGCCTCCCCGGGAAGGGTTGGCTATGGCTACACCTTC.

This clonotype was picked up many times. The CDR3 DNA reads TGTGCCAGCAGCTCCCGTGAGTTTAGCTCCTACGAGCAGTACTTC. It codes for CASSSREFSSYEQYF. The rearrangement joins TRBV7-9 to TRBJ2-7; D is unclear. Trimming removed 4 bases at V and 0 bases at J, with 13 bases between. There are 15 residues in the CDR3. Germline V gene data show CDR1 as SEHNR and CDR2 as FQNEAQ (reference sequence).

This clonotype was recorded many times. The genes are TRBV6-1 and TRBJ1-4, with 9 bases identical to TRBD1. The germline V gene has CDR1 MNHNS and CDR2 SASEGT. This CDR3 region has 16 residues. V gave up 5 bases and J gave up 0 bases; unmatched junction bases: 4. The CDR3 reads CASSLQGASTNEKLFF. The CDR3 coding sequence is TGTGCCAGCAGTTTACAGGGGGCTTCAACTAATGAAAAACTGTTTTTT.

This clonotype was seen ten or more times. This sequence joins TRBV28 and TRBJ1-2; D unclear. Germline CDR1 and CDR2: MDHEN and SYDVKM. The germline V and J ends were trimmed by 6 bases and 0 bases, with 11 bases remaining between them. This CDR3 is built from 14 residues. The CDR3 nucleotides are TGTGCCAGCAGCCAGGAAGCGCCTAACTATGGCTACACCTTC. This sequence encodes CASSQEAPNYGYTF.

This clonotype was detected many times. The chain links TRBV7-9 to TRBJ1-2, with D possibly matching TRBD1 (5 bases). The CDR3 loop spans 14 amino acids. In germline, CDR1 is SEHNR, CDR2 FQNEAQ (reference sequence). Trimming took off 1 base at V and 5 bases at J, with 11 bases between the two ends. In DNA, the CDR3 is TGTGCCAGCAGCTTAGTAGGGGTTCAATATGGCTACACCTTC. Its protein product is CASSLVGVQYGYTF.

The CDR3 is CASKPRDIGTSGVSYNEQFF. DNA for the CDR3: TGTGCCAGCAAACCCCGGGACATTGGGACTAGCGGAGTTTCCTACAATGAGCAGTTCTTC. The gene calls are TRBV7-9 and TRBJ2-1; TRBD2 agrees at 11 bases. CDR1 SEHNR and CDR2 FQNEAQ come from the germline V gene (reference sequence). V lost 7 bases, J lost 1 base, and 18 bases stayed unmatched. The CDR3 has 20 residues.

The chain uses TRBV5-1 and TRBJ2-2; 8 bases align to TRBD2. Losses at the gene ends were 6 bases for V and 7 bases for J; bases not matched to a gene: 11. From germline, CDR1 is SGHRS and CDR2 YFSETQ. This CDR3 has 15 residues. The CDR3 coding sequence is TGCGCCAGCATCACCCGAGCGGGAGCCATCGGGGAGCTGTTTTTT. Residues: CASITRAGAIGELFF.

The J gene is TRBJ2-1, the V gene TRBV25-1, with D perhaps matching TRBD2 (6 bases). Trimming cost V 1 base and J 6 bases, with 16 bases left between them. Germline assignment: CDR1 MGHDK and CDR2 SYGVNS. The CDR3 sequence is 16 residues long. DNA for the CDR3: TGTGCCAGCAGTGAATTAGGTACGGGGGACCTCAATGAGCAGTTCTTC. Protein sequence: CASSELGTGDLNEQFF.

In regard to this clonotype: A clone one base away is much larger, so this may be a read error. The chain is built from TRBV5-1 and TRBJ1-2; the D is unclear. The CDR3 extends over 14 amino acids. CDR1 is SGHRS and CDR2 is YFSETQ in the germline V gene. CDR3 region: CASSFVTGVDGYAF. The DNA of the CDR3 is TGCGCCAGCAGCTTTGTAACGGGTGTAGATGGCTACGCCTTC.